There are many counts of the clone carrying this T cell receptor beta chain. These data originate in a study of early T cells in non-severe SARS-CoV-2 infection. Germline V gives CDR1 SGHNT, CDR2 YYREEE (reference sequence). The CDR3 is 13 amino acids. J gave up 8 bases and V 4 bases, and 6 bases lay outside the gene matches. Individually, cDNA molecules had unique molecular identifiers attached to them. TCRdb re-analysed the 5' RACE reads in MiXCR, keeping a single row per CDR3 protein. The sample includes around 29,000 distinct CDR3 sequences, less than 10% of them seen just once. The TCR was taken from an adult who was a healthcare worker with PCR-confirmed SARS-CoV-2 infection or an uninfected control (not recorded which). Specimen: whole blood. V usage is TRBV5-4 and J usage is TRBJ1-2; TRBD1 matches 9 bases. The CDR3 DNA sequence: TGTGCCAGCAGCCAGGACAGGGGTAGCGGCTACACCTTC. Its protein product is CASSQDRGSGYTF.